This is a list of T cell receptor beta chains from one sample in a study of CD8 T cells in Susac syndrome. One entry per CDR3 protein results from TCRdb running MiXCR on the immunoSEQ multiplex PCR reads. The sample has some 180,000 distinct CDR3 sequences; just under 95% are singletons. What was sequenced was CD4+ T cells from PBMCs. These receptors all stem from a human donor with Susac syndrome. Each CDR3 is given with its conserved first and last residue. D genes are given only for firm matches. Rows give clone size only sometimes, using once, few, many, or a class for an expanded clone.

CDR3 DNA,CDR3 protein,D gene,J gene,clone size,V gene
TGCAGTGGCGGCGGTGCCGGGGATCAAGAGACCCAGTACTTC,CSGGGAGDQETQYF,-,TRBJ2-5,-,TRBV20-1
TGTGCCAGCAGCTTAAGGCCGTGGACGGCTGGGGCCAACGTCCTGACTTTC,CASSLRPWTAGANVLTF,-,TRBJ2-6,-,TRBV7-3
TGCAGCGTTGGTCCTCGCAGGGTAGGCGAGCAGTACTTC,CSVGPRRVGEQYF,-,TRBJ2-7,-,TRBV29-1
TGTGCCAGCAGCCAGGGCCCAGGGGTGGGTCAGCCCCAGCATTTT,CASSQGPGVGQPQHF,-,TRBJ1-5,-,TRBV2
TGTGCCAGCACGATCAGGGGAACCTACGAGCAGTACTTC,CASTIRGTYEQYF,-,TRBJ2-7,-,TRBV2
TGTGCCAGCAGCTTGGGGGGGAGGGGAGAGACCCAGTACTTC,CASSLGGRGETQYF,TRBD2,TRBJ2-5,few,TRBV5-4
TGTGCCATCAGTGAGGTAGCGGGAGGGCCAATTTGGGATGAGCAGTTCTTC,CAISEVAGGPIWDEQFF,TRBD2,TRBJ2-1,-,TRBV10-3
TGTGCCAGCAGTGCTCAGGGCAATCAGCCCCAGCATTTT,CASSAQGNQPQHF,-,TRBJ1-5,few,TRBV2
TGCGCCAGCAGCCAAGATGTGACAGGCCCCGAGACCCAGTACTTC,CASSQDVTGPETQYF,-,TRBJ2-5,-,TRBV4-3
TGTGCCAGCAGCTCCCAGGGAGGGTACTTCTACGAGCAGTACTTC,CASSSQGGYFYEQYF,TRBD2,TRBJ2-7,-,TRBV7-2
TGTGCCAGCAGTTTACCCCGACAGGGGGCCATTGAAGCTTTCTTT,CASSLPRQGAIEAFF,TRBD1,TRBJ1-1,-,TRBV28
TGCGCCAGCAGCCAAGATATTAGGGACAGGGGAACAGATACGCAGTATTTT,CASSQDIRDRGTDTQYF,TRBD1,TRBJ2-3,-,TRBV4-3
TGTGCCAGCAGTTACCCAGGACAGGGTGGCACAGATACGCAGTATTTT,CASSYPGQGGTDTQYF,TRBD1,TRBJ2-3,-,TRBV6-6
TGTGCCAGCAGCAACACAGTAAACACTGAAGCTTTCTTT,CASSNTVNTEAFF,-,TRBJ1-1,-,TRBV7-3
TGCAGTGCCACGACTAGCGGGAGGCCGGAGACCCAGTACTTC,CSATTSGRPETQYF,TRBD2,TRBJ2-5,-,TRBV20-1
TGTGCCTGGCGGGGGAACACCGGGGAGCTGTTTTTT,CAWRGNTGELFF,-,TRBJ2-2,-,TRBV28
TGTGCCAGCAGAGGCAGGGCGAACACCGGGGAGCTGTTTTTT,CASRGRANTGELFF,-,TRBJ2-2,-,TRBV7-8
TGTGCCAGCAGCAGACACGGGAGATCTGGCGACGAGCAGTACTTC,CASSRHGRSGDEQYF,-,TRBJ2-7,-,TRBV11-3
TGTGCCAGCAGTTTGGGACCGATCACTGAAGCTTTCTTT,CASSLGPITEAFF,-,TRBJ1-1,-,TRBV28
TGTGCCAGCTCATTAGGACTAGCGGGGAATCAAGAGACCCAGTACTTC,CASSLGLAGNQETQYF,TRBD2,TRBJ2-5,-,TRBV18
TGTGCCAGCAGCCGCTACCTGGGGCCACAAGAGACCCAGTACTTC,CASSRYLGPQETQYF,-,TRBJ2-5,-,TRBV3-1
TGCGCCAGCAGCTCCGCGGGGGGGCCCAAAAACATTCAGTACTTC,CASSSAGGPKNIQYF,TRBD2,TRBJ2-4,-,TRBV5-1
TGTGCCAGCAGTTGGAGGCCTAGAGAGACCCAGTACTTC,CASSWRPRETQYF,-,TRBJ2-5,once,TRBV12-3/TRBV12-4
TGTGCCAGCAGTTCCGAGGGCAGCTTGCCCTACGAGCAGTACTTC,CASSSEGSLPYEQYF,-,TRBJ2-7,-,TRBV28
TGCAGTGCTAGGGGGTTAAAGGGACTACGCGAGCAGTACTTC,CSARGLKGLREQYF,TRBD2,TRBJ2-7,-,TRBV20-1
TGTGCCAGCACCGAATGGGGCAGGCCCTACGAGCAGTACTTC,CASTEWGRPYEQYF,-,TRBJ2-7,-,TRBV28
TGTGCCAGCAGCTTAGGACAGGGGGCTCCCGAAGCTTTCTTT,CASSLGQGAPEAFF,TRBD1,TRBJ1-1,-,TRBV13
TGCAGTGCTAGCGAAGGGGCAATGAACACTGAAGCTTTCTTT,CSASEGAMNTEAFF,-,TRBJ1-1,-,TRBV20-1
TGTGCCAGCAGCTTGGCCGCTGCAGGGTGGGAGACCCAGTACTTC,CASSLAAAGWETQYF,-,TRBJ2-5,-,TRBV5-5
TGTGCCAGCAGACCGGGACAGGGCCACAATGAGCAGTTCTTC,CASRPGQGHNEQFF,TRBD1,TRBJ2-1,-,TRBV6-5
TGTGCCAGCAGCATCGGGACTAGCACAGATACGCAGTATTTT,CASSIGTSTDTQYF,-,TRBJ2-3,-,TRBV5-1
TGCAGCGCAGGGACAGGGGGCCTCGAGCACACCTTC,CSAGTGGLEHTF,TRBD1,TRBJ1-2,-,TRBV29-1
TGTGCCAGCAGTATACTAGCGGGAACAACCAATGAGCAGTTCTTC,CASSILAGTTNEQFF,TRBD2,TRBJ2-1,-,TRBV28
TGTGCCAGCAGTTTTGGGGGACTAGCGATAACCTACGAGCAGTACTTC,CASSFGGLAITYEQYF,TRBD2,TRBJ2-7,-,TRBV28
TGTGCCAGCAGCCGGCTGGCAGATACGCAGTATTTT,CASSRLADTQYF,-,TRBJ2-3,-,TRBV11-2
TGTGCCAGCAGCGTAATGGGACAGATGAACACTGAAGCTTTCTTT,CASSVMGQMNTEAFF,TRBD1,TRBJ1-1,-,TRBV9
TGTGCCACCTCCCCGGCGGGGATGAACACTGAAGCTTTCTTT,CATSPAGMNTEAFF,-,TRBJ1-1,-,TRBV28
TGTGCCAGCAGTTCCCGACCCTACGAGCAGTACTTC,CASSSRPYEQYF,-,TRBJ2-7,-,TRBV12-3/TRBV12-4
TGTGCCAGCAGCGTTAGCGGGGGAACAGATACGCAGTATTTT,CASSVSGGTDTQYF,TRBD2,TRBJ2-3,-,TRBV9
TGTGCCAGCAGTTCTGGTTGGAAGTGGAGCACAGATACGCAGTATTTT,CASSSGWKWSTDTQYF,-,TRBJ2-3,-,TRBV28
TGTGCCATCAGTACCGGGACAGAAGCCTTAAATGAAAAACTGTTTTTT,CAISTGTEALNEKLFF,TRBD1,TRBJ1-4,-,TRBV10-3
TGTGCCAGCAGCCAAGTGACTGGGTACACCGGGGAGCTGTTTTTT,CASSQVTGYTGELFF,-,TRBJ2-2,-,TRBV3-1
TGTGCCAGCAGCTTAGGAGCGAAACGGGAGCAGTACTTC,CASSLGAKREQYF,-,TRBJ2-7,-,TRBV7-2
TGTGCCAGCAGCAGGAAGGGCGGTCAGCCCCAGCATTTT,CASSRKGGQPQHF,-,TRBJ1-5,-,TRBV7-2
TGTGCCAGCAGTGAAACGGTCCCGGGCGAGCAGTACTTC,CASSETVPGEQYF,-,TRBJ2-7,-,TRBV6-2/TRBV6-3